This T cell receptor beta chain was documented in a study of T cell repertoires in cytomegalovirus infection. Study details: Recently identified HLA-C-restricted and well-studied HLA-B-restricted CMV epitopes were used.

On this clonotype: Its target is unknown.

Study-wide results and caveats: Within the response measured ex vivo, HLA-C-restricted CMV-specific TCR beta clonotypes were dominant.

This CDR3 spans 13 amino acids. V was shortened by 4 bases and J by 5 bases, with 12 bases between the two germline ends. Germline V CDR1 and CDR2: MDHEN, SYDVKM. One entry per CDR3 protein results from TCRdb running MiXCR on the reads. The sample lists hundreds of thousands of distinct CDR3 sequences, roughly 33% seen once, with roughly 20% in the top ten. V is TRBV28 and J is TRBJ2-7; TRBD1 is a possible D gene (5 bases). The source was cultured PBMCs, collected from culture after CMV antigen stimulation. This TCR was sampled from a human donor in good health (CMV status not recorded). Some clones in this sample may be carry-over from other donors' samples. The DNA of the CDR3 is TGTGCCAGCAGTTCTCAGGGTAGCCACGAGCAGTACTTC. Protein: CASSSQGSHEQYF.